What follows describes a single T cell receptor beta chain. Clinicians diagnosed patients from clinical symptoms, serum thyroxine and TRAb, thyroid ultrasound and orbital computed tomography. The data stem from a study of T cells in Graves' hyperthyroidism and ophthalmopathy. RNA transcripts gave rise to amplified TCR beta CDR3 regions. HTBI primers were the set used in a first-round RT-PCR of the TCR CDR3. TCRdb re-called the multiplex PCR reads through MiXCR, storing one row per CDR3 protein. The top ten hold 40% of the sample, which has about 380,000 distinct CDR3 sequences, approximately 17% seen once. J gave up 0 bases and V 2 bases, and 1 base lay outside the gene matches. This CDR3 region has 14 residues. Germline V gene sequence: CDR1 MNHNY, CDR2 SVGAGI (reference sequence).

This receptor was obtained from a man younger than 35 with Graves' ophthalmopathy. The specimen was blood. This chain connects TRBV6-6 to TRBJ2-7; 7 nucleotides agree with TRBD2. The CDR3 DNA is TGTGCCAGCAGTTACACGGGAGGCTCCTACGAGCAGTACTTC. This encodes CASSYTGGSYEQYF.